This T cell receptor beta chain emerged from a study of blood T cell repertoires in COVID-19. Overall study context: The origin of the acute and convalescent COVID-19 samples was the United States, Italy and Spain.

This CDR3 is built from 11 residues. The V gene lost 3 bases and the J gene lost 7 bases, with 5 bases spanning the gap. Germline V gene data show CDR1 as KGHDR and CDR2 as SFDVKD. Authors' processing steps: Estimated nucleated cell counts came from reference gene primer amplification. TCRdb keeps only in-frame clones here, not all; method: immunoSEQ multiplex PCR. The DNA was the basis for D and trimming; V, J and clone size are from that table. The repertoire includes tens of thousands of clones, around 83% of them detected once, and approximately 10% sits in the top ten. The specimen was peripheral blood. The V gene is TRBV24-1, the J gene TRBJ2-5; no clear D. The clonotype comes from a man over 45 with COVID-19, enrolled during active disease. DNA of the CDR3: TGTGCCACCAGTGATCCCCGGACCCAGTACTTC. Amino acids: CATSDPRTQYF.